The following is a TCR beta chain sequence with its context. Its antigen is currently unknown. In the ViraFEST assay, antigen-specific CD4+ clonotypes were identified by expansion after peptide-pool stimulation. After more than 9 days in culture, the CD4+ T cells were isolated. All vaccine recipients tested negative for nucleocapsid antibodies and had never contracted SARS-CoV-2 infection. From germline, CDR1 is LNHDA and CDR2 SQIVND (reference sequence). Trimming shortened V by 11 bases and J by 0 bases, and 14 bases separated the two germline ends. CDR3 length: 14 amino acids. This record comes from a study of vaccination effects on CD4 cells after COVID-19. Study-wide findings and caveats: Marked clonal contraction was seen late after vaccination (in both infection- and vaccine-induced clones).

Clones were sequenced by immunoSEQ multiplex PCR, and TCRdb holds only the in-frame ones, with some missing. The sample records some 68,000 clones, roughly 80% being singletons. The V call is TRBV19, the J call TRBJ1-3; D ambiguous. This sample comprised CD4+ T cells from PBMCs cultured with HCoV-OC43 spike peptides, obtained before COVID-19 vaccination. Subset denoted: HCoV-OC43 spike overlapping peptide pool stimulation. This TCR came from a human donor who received a COVID-19 vaccine. The CDR3 sequence is CASYAGNSGNTIYF. Written as DNA, the CDR3 is TGTGCCTCATACGCCGGGAACTCTGGAAACACCATATATTTT.